This T cell receptor (beta chain) appears in the sequencing data of a study of STAT5B mutations in CD4+ large granular lymphocyte leukemia. Study-level results: TRBV06-family usage was enriched in top patient clones (8/27) versus controls (2/35). Patient CD4-sorted repertoires looked more clonal than healthy CD4+ repertoires, even without putative leukemic clones.

Authors' data handling: Productive clonotypes were detectable down to 2.59 x 10-5 frequency. Method: immunoSEQ multiplex PCR; TCRdb's copy keeps in-frame clones and lacks some. V, J and clone size are those of that table, while D and trimming were read from the DNA. This sample carries 37,000 or so clones, about 81% of them seen once, and the ten largest clones take 0.35%. The germline CDR1 and CDR2 sequences are MNHNS and SASEGT. There are 15 residues in the CDR3. J was trimmed by 2 bases and V by 1 base; bases with no gene match: 3. With regard to this clone: The antigen remains unidentified.

Controls came from buffy coats of healthy blood donors. The TCR sequence derives from a human donor in good health. The sample consisted of CD4+ T cells from blood buffy coats. The chain carries TRBV6-1 and TRBJ2-7; 9 nucleotides match TRBD2. CDR3 sequence: CASSEEAGGPYEQYF. For the CDR3, the DNA is TGTGCCAGCAGTGAAGAAGCGGGAGGCCCCTACGAGCAGTACTTC.